Given below is one T cell receptor beta chain in context. Its antigen is currently not known. One base away there is no much larger clone; base qualities are not given. This sample is part of a study of control samples from healthy donors and cancer patients (dated by TCRdb to the early 2020s). Library preparation used the immunoSEQ multiplex PCR assay. In its TCRdb copy, this immuneACCESS table keeps in-frame sequences only and misses some clones. Where compared with another copy, unresolved V genes explain less than half of these, and the others have no known cause. The sample data list tens of thousands of clones, and around nine tenths of these were observed just once. The top ten hold less than 2% of the sample. V is pared back by 0 bases and J by 4 bases, with 9 bases lying between the germline termini. The CDR3 sequence holds 15 residues, the cysteine and phenylalanine included. Of all the DNA, just the CDR3 is kept, 45 bases in frame from base 1. For CDR1 and CDR2, the germline V gene (reference sequence) lists MNHEY and SMNVEV.

The receptor chain draws on TRBV27 and TRBJ1-4, with the D gene uncertain. The source material was PBMCs. The receptor was isolated from a middle-aged woman with lung cancer. At the DNA level, the sequence is TGTGCCAGCAGTTTATCCAGGAGGATTAATGAAAAACTGTTTTTT. The translation is CASSLSRRINEKLFF.